Listed below are T cell receptor beta chains from one sample, sequenced in a study of T cells in Graves' hyperthyroidism and ophthalmopathy. TCRdb re-derived calls from the multiplex PCR reads in MiXCR, one entry per CDR3 protein. The sample contains hundreds of thousands of distinct CDR3 sequences, approximately 40% of which appear only once. The material sequenced was blood. These receptors came from a woman aged 35 to 49 with Graves' hyperthyroidism. Both conserved end residues are part of each CDR3. Fields, in order: D gene, J gene, clone size, V gene, CDR3 protein, CDR3 DNA. The D gene is left open where the match is weak. Clone sizes are given selectively: once, few, many, or a class where the clone is expanded.

NA | TRBJ2-7 | many | TRBV7-2 | CASSLQTPPEQYF | TGTGCCAGCAGCTTGCAAACTCCGCCCGAGCAGTACTTC
TRBD2 | TRBJ2-2 | many | TRBV7-9 | CASSQGLAGELFF | TGTGCCAGCAGCCAAGGACTAGCCGGGGAGCTGTTTTTT
TRBD2 | TRBJ2-7 | NA | TRBV2 | CASKRNSGSLSSYEQYF | TGTGCCAGCAAGAGAAATAGCGGGAGCCTGAGCTCCTACGAGCAGTACTTC
TRBD1 | TRBJ2-7 | NA | TRBV7-2 | CASSKGTATYEQYF | TGTGCCAGCAGCAAAGGGACAGCTACATACGAGCAGTACTTC
NA | TRBJ1-6 | many | TRBV13 | CASSLRDVNSPLHF | TGTGCCAGCAGCTTAAGGGACGTAAATTCACCCCTCCACTTT
NA | TRBJ1-3 | NA | TRBV12-3/TRBV12-4 | CASTPAGFNAIYF | TGTGCCAGCACCCCCGCAGGATTTAACGCCATATATTTT
NA | TRBJ1-5 | few | TRBV12-3/TRBV12-4 | CASSEVGAVLGNQPQHF | TGTGCCAGCAGTGAAGTTGGCGCGGTATTAGGCAATCAGCCCCAGCATTTT
NA | TRBJ1-1 | NA | TRBV20-1 | CSAPMGVTEAFF | TGCAGTGCTCCTATGGGGGTCACTGAAGCTTTCTTT
NA | TRBJ1-1 | many | TRBV10-3 | CAIHEYGGPNTEAFF | TGTGCCATCCACGAGTATGGAGGGCCCAACACTGAAGCTTTCTTT
NA | TRBJ2-7 | NA | TRBV2 | CASSVTNEQYF | TGTGCCAGCAGCGTGACAAACGAGCAGTACTTC
NA | TRBJ2-7 | few | TRBV12-3/TRBV12-4 | CASSTGNVYEQYF | TGTGCCAGCAGTACGGGAAATGTCTACGAGCAGTACTTC
NA | TRBJ1-3 | NA | TRBV7-2 | CASSLVVGSGNTIYF | TGTGCCAGCAGCTTAGTAGTGGGTTCTGGAAACACCATATATTTT
NA | TRBJ2-7 | many | TRBV15 | CATSTNGSPYEQYF | TGTGCCACCAGCACCAATGGGAGTCCCTACGAGCAGTACTTC
NA | TRBJ2-7 | few | TRBV19 | CASSIVSGDLYEQYF | TGTGCCAGTAGTATAGTGTCCGGGGACCTCTACGAGCAGTACTTC
TRBD1 | TRBJ1-2 | NA | TRBV20-1 | CSARGGTGEDFYGYTF | TGCAGTGCTAGAGGAGGGACAGGGGAGGATTTCTATGGCTACACCTTC
TRBD1 | TRBJ1-2 | few | TRBV12-5 | CASSFALDRLDGYTF | TGTGCCAGCAGTTTTGCCTTGGACAGGTTGGATGGCTACACCTTC
TRBD1 | TRBJ1-5 | many | TRBV5-8 | CASSVGQFNQPQHF | TGTGCCAGCAGCGTGGGACAGTTCAATCAGCCCCAGCATTTT
NA | TRBJ1-5 | many | TRBV10-3 | CAISRDSNQPQHF | TGTGCCATCAGTAGGGACAGCAATCAGCCCCAGCATTTT
NA | TRBJ2-3 | NA | TRBV24-1 | CATKAFDGADTDTQYF | TGTGCCACCAAGGCCTTTGACGGGGCAGACACAGATACGCAGTATTTT
NA | TRBJ2-5 | many | TRBV2 | CASSESGLYQETQYF | TGTGCCAGCAGTGAATCAGGGTTGTACCAAGAGACCCAGTACTTC
NA | TRBJ1-6 | NA | TRBV5-1 | CASSVQGLGERSPLHF | TGCGCCAGCAGCGTACAGGGTCTGGGCGAAAGGTCACCCCTCCACTTT
NA | TRBJ1-2 | many | TRBV11-2 | CASGIDIQGRGGYTF | TGTGCCAGCGGAATCGACATCCAGGGTCGGGGTGGCTACACCTTC
TRBD1 | TRBJ2-5 | few | TRBV5-4 | CASSVRDRKLQETQYF | TGTGCCAGCAGCGTGAGGGACAGAAAGTTACAAGAGACCCAGTACTTC
NA | TRBJ1-1 | few | TRBV11-1 | CASSLSTGVNTEAFF | TGTGCCAGCAGTTTATCAACGGGAGTGAACACTGAAGCTTTCTTT
NA | TRBJ1-1 | few | TRBV2 | CASSYRPGHVNTEAFF | TGTGCCAGCAGTTACAGACCGGGACACGTGAACACTGAAGCTTTCTTT
NA | TRBJ1-1 | many | TRBV6-4 | CASRQSPMNTEAFF | TGTGCCAGCCGACAGTCCCCCATGAACACTGAAGCTTTCTTT
NA | TRBJ2-7 | NA | TRBV25-1 | CASSEYSVSRQF | TGTGCCAGCAGTGAATATAGCGTTTCTCGACAGTTC
TRBD1 | TRBJ1-5 | NA | TRBV24-1 | CATSETGTHNQPQHF | TGTGCCACCAGTGAGACAGGGACACACAATCAGCCCCAGCATTTT
NA | TRBJ1-6 | once | TRBV12-3/TRBV12-4 | CASRSNRESGNSPLHF | TGTGCCAGCAGATCCAACAGGGAGTCGGGTAATTCACCCCTCCACTTT
NA | TRBJ1-1 | many | TRBV20-1 | CSARTTDTNTEAFF | TGCAGTGCCCGGACGACAGATACGAACACTGAAGCTTTCTTT
NA | TRBJ1-2 | many | TRBV29-1 | CSVETLGVGYGYTF | TGCAGCGTTGAAACGTTGGGGGTAGGCTATGGCTACACCTTC
TRBD1 | TRBJ1-4 | once | TRBV10-3 | CAISTSGQGGNEKLFF | TGTGCCATCAGTACCTCCGGACAGGGGGGCAATGAAAAACTGTTTTTT
NA | TRBJ1-5 | NA | TRBV6-2/TRBV6-3 | CASSYMGNQPQHF | TGTGCCAGCAGTTATATGGGAAATCAGCCCCAGCATTTT
NA | TRBJ1-1 | NA | TRBV29-1 | CSADGQEAFF | TGCAGCGCAGATGGGCAAGAAGCTTTCTTT
NA | TRBJ1-5 | many | TRBV12-3/TRBV12-4 | CASRSEGNQPQHF | TGTGCCAGCAGATCGGAGGGGAATCAGCCCCAGCATTTT
TRBD1 | TRBJ1-1 | many | TRBV20-1 | CSAGRTGVGNTEAFF | TGCAGTGCTGGGAGGACAGGGGTCGGGAACACTGAAGCTTTCTTT
NA | TRBJ2-7 | NA | TRBV14 | CASSQERQYYEQYF | TGTGCCAGCAGCCAAGAGCGGCAGTATTACGAGCAGTACTTC
NA | TRBJ2-6 | few | TRBV7-9 | CASSLVGANVLTF | TGTGCCAGCAGCTTAGTAGGGGCCAACGTCCTGACTTTC
TRBD2 | TRBJ2-3 | few | TRBV2 | CASKREGHDTQYF | TGTGCCAGCAAGCGGGAGGGCCATGATACGCAGTATTTT
TRBD1 | TRBJ1-5 | NA | TRBV7-8 | CASSPRSISGGEGQPQHF | TGTGCCAGCTCACCCCGGAGTATATCAGGGGGCGAGGGTCAGCCCCAGCATTTT
NA | TRBJ1-3 | few | TRBV29-1 | CSAKQNSGNTIYF | TGCAGCGCGAAGCAGAACTCTGGAAACACCATATATTTT